These 3 T cell receptor beta chains were all obtained from the same sample, sequenced in a study of OX40 agonist ivuxolimab in advanced cancers. TCRdb's table, derived via immunoSEQ multiplex PCR, lists solely in-frame clones and lacks some. Of tens of thousands of clones in the sample, 75% to 90% were seen once. The sample consisted of CD4+ or CD8+ T cells sorted from blood, taken in a trial of the OX40 agonist ivuxolimab. The receptors derive from an adult with an advanced solid tumor such as melanoma, head and neck, liver or kidney cancer.

J is TRBJ1-5 and V is TRBV7-2; D unresolved. CDR1 and CDR2 from the germline V gene are SGHTA and FQGNSA. The CDR3 has 15 residues. V shed 1 base and J shed 0 bases, with 7 bases lying between them. CDR3 amino acids: CASSLGPNSNQPQHF. In DNA, the CDR3 is TGTGCCAGCAGCTTAGGCCCGAATAGCAATCAGCCCCAGCATTTT.

The V call is TRBV9, the J call TRBJ1-1; D remains ambiguous. Germline V CDR1 and CDR2: SGDLS, YYNGEE. The CDR3 consists of 14 residues. V lost 0 bases to trimming and J lost 2 bases, with 8 bases between them. The CDR3 DNA reads TGTGCCAGCAGCGTAGGGCCCGATAACACTGAAGCTTTCTTT. It specifies CASSVGPDNTEAFF.

This clone appeared once. This chain links TRBV5-1 with TRBJ2-1; 12 nucleotides align to TRBD2. CDR1 SGHRS and CDR2 YFSETQ come from the germline V gene. Trimming took 4 bases from V and 9 from J; bases not matched to a gene: 5. The CDR3 loop spans 14 amino acids. CDR3 DNA sequence: TGCGCCAGCAGCGTAAGACTAGCGGGAGCTGAGCAGTTCTTC. Encoded protein: CASSVRLAGAEQFF.